This T cell receptor (beta chain) appears in the sequencing data of a study of cytomegalovirus exposure and HLA in healthy donors. The CDR3 length is 15 residues. V lost 7 bases to trimming and J lost 7 bases, with 19 bases between them. Germline V gene sequence: CDR1 MNHEY, CDR2 SMNVEV (reference sequence). PCR employed 60 Vbeta and 13 Jbeta primers. Produced via immunoSEQ multiplex PCR; TCRdb's table is partial and in-frame only. The sample carries roughly 200,000 clones, 70% to 85% recorded once. Study-wide points: A link between a missense DCLRE1C variant and TCR beta V- and J-gene trimming emerged from a later analysis. Under in vitro conditions, three CMV-associated chains were confirmed as specific for CMV antigens. Cytomegalovirus-associated status was assigned to 164 TCR beta chains.

As to this clone: Its antigen is unidentified.

This TCR derives from a man aged 40-49 years in good health and CMV-seropositive. V usage is TRBV27 and J usage is TRBJ2-2; possible D gene TRBD2, 5 bases. Sequencing was carried out using PBMCs. DNA of the CDR3: TGTGCCAGCACCTCGGGAACAGATTTGCTCGGGGAGCTGTTTTTT. Its protein is CASTSGTDLLGELFF.